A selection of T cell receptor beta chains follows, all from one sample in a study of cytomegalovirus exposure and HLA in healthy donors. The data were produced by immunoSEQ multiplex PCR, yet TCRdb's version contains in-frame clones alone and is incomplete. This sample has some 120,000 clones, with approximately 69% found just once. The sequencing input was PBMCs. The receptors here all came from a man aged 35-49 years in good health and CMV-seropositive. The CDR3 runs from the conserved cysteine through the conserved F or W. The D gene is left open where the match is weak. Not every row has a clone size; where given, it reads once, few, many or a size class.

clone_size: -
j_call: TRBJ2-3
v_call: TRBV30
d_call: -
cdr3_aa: CAWARAGATDTQYF
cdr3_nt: TGTGCCTGGGCTAGGGCAGGGGCCACAGATACGCAGTATTTT

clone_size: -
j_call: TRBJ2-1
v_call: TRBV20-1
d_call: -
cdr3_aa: CSARLQFEQFF
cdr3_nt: TGCAGTGCTAGACTTCAGTTCGAGCAGTTCTTC

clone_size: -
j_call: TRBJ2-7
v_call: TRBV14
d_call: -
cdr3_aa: CASSQVSEQYF
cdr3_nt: TGTGCCAGCAGCCAAGTCTCCGAGCAGTACTTC

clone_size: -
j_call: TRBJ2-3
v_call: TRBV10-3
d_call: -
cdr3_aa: CAIGQGGTDTQYF
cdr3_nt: TGTGCCATTGGCCAAGGGGGCACAGATACGCAGTATTTT

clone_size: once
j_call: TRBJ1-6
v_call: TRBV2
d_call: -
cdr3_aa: CASSAGRGNSPLHF
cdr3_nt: TGTGCCAGCAGTGCCGGCCGGGGTAATTCACCCCTCCACTTT

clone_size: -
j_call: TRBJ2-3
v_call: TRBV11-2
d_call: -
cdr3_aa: CAVRGEQADTQYF
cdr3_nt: TGTGCCGTCCGCGGGGAACAGGCAGATACGCAGTATTTT

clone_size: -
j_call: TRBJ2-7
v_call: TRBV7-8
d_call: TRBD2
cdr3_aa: CASSPPQREGSYEQYF
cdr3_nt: TGTGCCAGCAGCCCCCCTCAGAGGGAGGGTTCCTACGAGCAGTACTTC

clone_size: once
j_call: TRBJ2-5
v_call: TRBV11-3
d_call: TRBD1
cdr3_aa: CASSLVGTGKETQYF
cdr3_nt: TGTGCCAGCAGCTTAGTAGGGACAGGGAAAGAGACCCAGTACTTC

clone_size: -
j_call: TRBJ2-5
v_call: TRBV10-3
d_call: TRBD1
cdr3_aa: CAIPTGGEMRETQYF
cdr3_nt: TGTGCCATCCCGACAGGGGGGGAGATGAGGGAGACCCAGTACTTC

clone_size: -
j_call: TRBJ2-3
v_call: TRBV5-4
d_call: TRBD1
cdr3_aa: CASSPLGTVGTDTQYF
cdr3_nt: TGTGCCAGCAGCCCTCTCGGGACAGTAGGCACAGATACGCAGTATTTT

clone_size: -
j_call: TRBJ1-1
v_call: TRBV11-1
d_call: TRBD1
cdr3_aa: CASSPGTGGAFF
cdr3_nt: TGTGCCAGCAGCCCCGGGACAGGGGGAGCTTTCTTT

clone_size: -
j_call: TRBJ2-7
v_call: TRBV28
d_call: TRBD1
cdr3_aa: CASSPGTGYEQYF
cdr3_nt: TGTGCCAGCAGCCCGGGGACAGGGTACGAGCAGTACTTC

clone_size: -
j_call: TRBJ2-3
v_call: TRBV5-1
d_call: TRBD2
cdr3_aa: CASSLDGGAGTDTQYF
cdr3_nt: TGCGCCAGCAGCTTGGACGGGGGGGCGGGCACAGATACGCAGTATTTT

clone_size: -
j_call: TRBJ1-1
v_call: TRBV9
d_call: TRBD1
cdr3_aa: CASSVWTGGNTEAFF
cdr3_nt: TGTGCCAGCAGCGTATGGACAGGGGGTAACACTGAAGCTTTCTTT

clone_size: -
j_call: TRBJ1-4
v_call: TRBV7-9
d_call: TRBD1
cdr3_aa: CASSPVQGVGEKLFF
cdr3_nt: TGTGCCAGCAGCCCCGTACAGGGGGTGGGTGAAAAACTGTTTTTT

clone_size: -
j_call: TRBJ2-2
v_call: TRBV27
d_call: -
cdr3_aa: CASQTRNPGELFF
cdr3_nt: TGTGCCAGCCAGACTAGGAATCCCGGGGAGCTGTTTTTT

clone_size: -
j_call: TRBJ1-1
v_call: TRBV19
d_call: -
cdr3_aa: CASSNRVVRTEAFF
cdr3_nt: TGTGCCAGTAGTAACAGGGTTGTCCGCACTGAAGCTTTCTTT

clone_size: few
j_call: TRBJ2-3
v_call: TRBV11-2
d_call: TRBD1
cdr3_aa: CASSLATGGTDTQYF
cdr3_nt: TGTGCCAGCAGCTTAGCGACAGGGGGCACAGATACGCAGTATTTT

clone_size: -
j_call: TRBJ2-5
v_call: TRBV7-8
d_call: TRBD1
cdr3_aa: CASSTGVETQYF
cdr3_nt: TGTGCCAGCAGTACAGGGGTAGAGACCCAGTACTTC

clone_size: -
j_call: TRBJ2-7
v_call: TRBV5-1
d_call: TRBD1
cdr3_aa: CASSNVQGNEQYF
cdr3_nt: TGCGCCAGCAGCAACGTACAGGGGAACGAGCAGTACTTC

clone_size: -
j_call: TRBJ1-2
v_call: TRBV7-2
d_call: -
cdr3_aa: CASSLGSEYGYTF
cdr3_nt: TGTGCCAGCAGCTTAGGTTCAGAATATGGCTACACCTTC

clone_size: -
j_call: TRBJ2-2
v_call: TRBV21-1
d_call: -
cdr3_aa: CASSNPRTGADTNTGELFF
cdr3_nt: TGTGCCAGCAGCAACCCGAGGACAGGGGCCGACACGAACACCGGGGAGCTGTTTTTT

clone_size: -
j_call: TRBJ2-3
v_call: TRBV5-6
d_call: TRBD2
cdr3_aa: CASSGLAGALSTDTQYF
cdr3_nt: TGTGCCAGCAGCGGACTAGCGGGGGCCCTTAGCACAGATACGCAGTATTTT

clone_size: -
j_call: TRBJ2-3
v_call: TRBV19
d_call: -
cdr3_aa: CASSSGGASSTDTQYF
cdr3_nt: TGTGCCAGTAGTTCGGGTGGTGCGTCTAGCACAGATACGCAGTATTTT

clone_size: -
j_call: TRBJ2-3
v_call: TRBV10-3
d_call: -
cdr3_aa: CAISGVGITDTQYF
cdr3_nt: TGTGCCATCAGTGGTGTCGGGATCACAGATACGCAGTATTTT

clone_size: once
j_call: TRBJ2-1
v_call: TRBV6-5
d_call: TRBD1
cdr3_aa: CASSYYRGTNEQFF
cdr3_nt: TGTGCCAGCAGTTACTACAGGGGGACGAATGAGCAGTTCTTC

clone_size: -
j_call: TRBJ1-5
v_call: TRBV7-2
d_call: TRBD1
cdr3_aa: CASSSKTGVSSNQPQHF
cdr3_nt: TGTGCCAGCAGCTCCAAAACAGGGGTGTCGAGCAATCAGCCCCAGCATTTT

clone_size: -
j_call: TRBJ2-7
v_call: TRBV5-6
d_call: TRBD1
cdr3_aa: CASSFFGQGALGNEQYF
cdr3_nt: TGTGCCAGCAGCTTTTTCGGACAGGGGGCTTTAGGGAACGAGCAGTACTTC

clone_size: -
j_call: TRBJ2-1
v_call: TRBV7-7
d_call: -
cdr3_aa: CASSLEAGEMNEQFF
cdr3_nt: TGTGCCAGCAGCTTAGAGGCAGGGGAAATGAATGAGCAGTTCTTC

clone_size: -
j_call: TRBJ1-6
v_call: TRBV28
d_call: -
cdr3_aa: CASSADSPLHF
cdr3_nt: TGTGCCAGCAGCGCGGATTCACCCCTCCACTTT

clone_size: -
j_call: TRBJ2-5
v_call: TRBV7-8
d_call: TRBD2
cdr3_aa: CASRTSERGWQETQYF
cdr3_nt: TGTGCCAGCAGGACTAGCGAACGAGGGTGGCAAGAGACCCAGTACTTC

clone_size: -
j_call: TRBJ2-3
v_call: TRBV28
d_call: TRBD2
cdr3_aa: CASSSGTSGRTDTQYF
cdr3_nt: TGTGCCAGCAGTTCCGGGACTAGCGGGAGAACAGATACGCAGTATTTT

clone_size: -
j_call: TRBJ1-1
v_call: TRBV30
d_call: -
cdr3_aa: CAWSVNTGWNTEAFF
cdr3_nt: TGTGCCTGGAGTGTGAACACAGGGTGGAACACTGAAGCTTTCTTT